Below are 18 T cell receptor beta chains sequenced from a single sample in a study of blood T cell repertoires in COVID-19. Sequencing was performed with immunoSEQ multiplex PCR; in TCRdb, only in-frame clones are kept and a portion is missing. This sample has about 220,000 clones; about three quarters occur once, and the top ten carry 7.2%. Material for sequencing was peripheral blood. The receptors here all came from a woman in her 70s with acute or convalescent COVID-19.

In its sample, this clone was seen once. The chain employs TRBV24-1 and TRBJ2-3; a possible D gene is TRBD2 (5 bases). The CDR3 totals 16 residues. The V gene's germline CDR1 is KGHDR and CDR2 SFDVKD. Trimming shortened V by 3 bases and J by 4 bases, and 16 bases separated the two germline ends. CDR3 in DNA: TGTGCCACCAGTGATACCGGGAACCCACTACCAGATACGCAGTATTTT. The encoded protein is CATSDTGNPLPDTQYF.

This clone occurred a few times. This rearrangement joins TRBV28 to TRBJ2-5; D perhaps matches TRBD2 (6 bases). The germline V gene encodes CDR1 MDHEN and CDR2 SYDVKM. CDR3 size: 14 residues. V was cut by 8 bases and J by 4 bases, with 17 bases left in between. DNA for the CDR3: TGTGCCAGCGTTGTAGCCGGGGGAGGAGAGACCCAGTACTTC. It specifies CASVVAGGGETQYF.

The sample holds a few counts of this clone. The chain uses TRBV4-1 and TRBJ1-5; D call uncertain. The germline V and J ends were trimmed by 0 bases and 2 bases, with 2 bases remaining between them. The CDR3 length is 13 residues. Germline V lookup: CDR1 MGHRA, CDR2 YSYEKL. CDR3 nucleotides: TGCGCCAGCAGCCAAGACGGCAATCAGCCCCAGCATTTT. Translating gives CASSQDGNQPQHF.

The rearrangement joins TRBV10-3 to TRBJ2-3, with D perhaps matching TRBD1 (6 bases). The CDR3 contains 13 residues. Germline loops: CDR1 ENHRY, CDR2 SYGVKD. The V and J ends lost 5 bases and 7 bases respectively, with 13 bases between them. The CDR3 spells CAISWTADNTQYF. DNA for the CDR3: TGTGCCATCAGTTGGACAGCCGACAATACGCAGTATTTT.

This clone was seen just once. J is TRBJ2-4 and V is TRBV4-1; 12 bases fit TRBD2. Germline loops: CDR1 MGHRA, CDR2 YSYEKL. V lost 0 bases to trimming and J lost 2 bases; unmatched junction nucleotides: 14. This CDR3 is 21 amino acids long. For the CDR3, the DNA is TGCGCCAGCAGCCAAGAAGAACCGACTAGCGGGGGACCCTCCCCCAAAAACATTCAGTACTTC. Protein product: CASSQEEPTSGGPSPKNIQYF.

The rearrangement uses TRBV29-1 and TRBJ2-1, with D possibly TRBD1 on 5 matching bases. This CDR3 contains 12 residues. Trimming took 5 bases from V and 4 from J, leaving 9 bases between them. Germline CDR1 and CDR2: SQVTM and ANQGSEA. The CDR3 DNA reads TGCAGCGTTTCCCGACAGTACAATGAGCAGTTCTTC. Its protein is CSVSRQYNEQFF.

V usage is TRBV4-1 and J usage is TRBJ2-5, with 11 bases matching TRBD2. The ends lost 0 bases at V and 5 bases at J; junction bases unmatched: 8. The CDR3 length is 17 residues. CDR1 and CDR2 (germline): MGHRA, YSYEKL. The DNA of the CDR3 is TGCGCCAGCAGCCAAGAAGGATTAGCGGGGGGGCGGGAGACCCAGTACTTC. Amino acids: CASSQEGLAGGRETQYF.

The V gene is TRBV19, the J gene TRBJ1-4; D is unclear. The CDR3 is 17 residues long. Germline lookup yields CDR1 LNHDA and CDR2 SQIVND (reference sequence). Trimming removed 1 base at V and 8 bases at J, with 20 bases between. This CDR3 is CASSIVRAEDEAEKLFF. For the CDR3, the DNA is TGTGCCAGTAGTATAGTGCGGGCTGAGGACGAGGCCGAAAAACTGTTTTTT.

The gene calls are TRBV5-1 and TRBJ2-2, with 8 bases matching TRBD2. Germline trimming cut 4 bases from V and 0 bases from J; bases unmatched to any gene: 5. The CDR3 loop spans 16 amino acids. In germline, CDR1 is SGHRS, CDR2 YFSETQ. CDR3 amino acids: CASSTRTSSNTGELFF. Written as DNA, the CDR3 is TGCGCCAGCAGCACCCGGACTAGCTCGAACACCGGGGAGCTGTTTTTT.

The chain employs TRBV6-5 and TRBJ1-4; 8 positions match TRBD1. CDR3 length: 14 amino acids. The V gene's germline CDR1 is MNHEY and CDR2 SVGAGI. The trim removed 8 bases at V and 7 bases at J, leaving 9 bases unmatched. The CDR3 coding sequence is TGTGCCAGCGGAAAACCGGGACAGGCTGAAAAACTGTTTTTT. Protein sequence: CASGKPGQAEKLFF.

The V and J genes are TRBV9 and TRBJ1-6, with TRBD1 matching over 8 bases. V gave up 8 bases and J gave up 6 bases; unmatched junction bases: 7. This CDR3 region has 14 residues. Germline assignment: CDR1 SGDLS and CDR2 YYNGEE. CDR3 nucleotide sequence: TGTGCCAGTTCTCTTGGGACAGGTAATTCACCCCTCCACTTT. This translates into CASSLGTGNSPLHF. The full variable domain, rest sourced from reference TRBV9 and TRBJ1-6, is DSGVTQTPKHLITATGQRVTLRCSPRSGDLSVYWYQQSLDQGLQFLIQYYNGEERAKGNILERFSAQQFPDLHSELNLSSLELGDSALYFCASSLGTGNSPLHFGNGTRLTVT.

The chain employs TRBV24-1 and TRBJ1-2, with D possibly matching TRBD1 (6 bases). Per germline, CDR1 KGHDR and CDR2 SFDVKD. V was clipped by 5 bases and J by 8 bases, with 14 bases between them. The CDR3 runs to 13 residues. CDR3 loop: CATSAGQGWGYTF. The CDR3 DNA reads as TGTGCCACCAGTGCGGGGCAGGGGTGGGGCTACACCTTC.

The V call is TRBV5-1, the J call TRBJ1-1; D perhaps matches TRBD1 (6 bases). The CDR3 consists of 14 residues. Germline CDR1 and CDR2: SGHRS and YFSETQ. The V end was cut by 0 bases, the J end by 5 bases, with 11 bases between. In DNA, the CDR3 is TGCGCCAGCAGCTTGGAGGGGGTTAGAACTGAAGCTTTCTTT. This translates into CASSLEGVRTEAFF.

The J gene is TRBJ2-1, the V gene TRBV27; perhaps TRBD1 as D (5 bases). CDR3 length equals 13 residues. Germline loops: CDR1 MNHEY, CDR2 SMNVEV (reference sequence). Between the trimmed V and J ends, which lost 6 bases and 2 bases, there was a span of 8 bases. The CDR3 DNA reads as TGTGCCAGCAGCCGACAGACCTACAATGAGCAGTTCTTC. It is translated as CASSRQTYNEQFF.

The genes are TRBV9 and TRBJ2-1; TRBD2 matches at 16 bases. CDR3 size: 16 residues. Germline V gene sequence: CDR1 SGDLS, CDR2 YYNGEE. The V and J ends lost 4 bases and 8 bases, in that order; junction bases with no gene match: 6. The CDR3 protein is CASSLGTSGGADEQFF. For the CDR3, the DNA is TGTGCCAGCAGCCTAGGGACTAGCGGGGGGGCCGATGAGCAGTTCTTC.

The DNA of the CDR3 is TGTGCCAGCAGTGCCCTTCCAGGGATCGGGGAGCTGTTTTTT. Translated, it gives CASSALPGIGELFF. V gene TRBV2 combines with J gene TRBJ2-2; maybe TRBD1 (5 bases). The CDR3 is made up of 14 amino acids. Trimming cost V 4 bases and J 7 bases, with 13 bases left between them. Per germline, CDR1 SNHLY and CDR2 FYNNEI.

The genes are TRBV6-2 or TRBV6-3 and TRBJ2-1; TRBD2 aligns across 8 bases. The germline V gene encodes CDR1 MNHEY and CDR2 SVGEGT. This CDR3 has 14 residues. V lost 4 bases to trimming and J lost 6 bases; unmatched junction nucleotides: 5. The CDR3 nucleotides read TGTGCCAGCAGTTCTCGGGGGGGCCGCAATGAGCAGTTCTTC. Residues: CASSSRGGRNEQFF.

The V gene is TRBV7-8, the J gene TRBJ2-3; D might be TRBD2 (6 bases). Germline V CDR1 and CDR2: SGHVS, FQNEAQ. Deletions cut 6 bases from V and 6 bases from J, with 10 bases between. The CDR3 runs to 12 residues. Written as DNA, the CDR3 is TGTGCCAGCAGTAAGGGGAGGGATACGCAGTATTTT. Translation: CASSKGRDTQYF.